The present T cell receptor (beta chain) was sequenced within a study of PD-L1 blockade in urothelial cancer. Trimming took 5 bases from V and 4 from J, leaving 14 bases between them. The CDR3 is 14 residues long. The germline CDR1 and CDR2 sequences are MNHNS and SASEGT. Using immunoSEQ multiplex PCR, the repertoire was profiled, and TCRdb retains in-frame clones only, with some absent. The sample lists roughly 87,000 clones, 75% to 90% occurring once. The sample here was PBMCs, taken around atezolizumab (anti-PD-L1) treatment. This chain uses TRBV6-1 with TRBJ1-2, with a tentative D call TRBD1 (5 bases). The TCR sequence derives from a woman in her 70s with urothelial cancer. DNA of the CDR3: TGTGCCAGCAGTATAAGGGGCGGGGGCTATGGCTACACCTTC. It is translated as CASSIRGGGYGYTF.